There are many counts of the clone carrying this T cell receptor (beta chain). Its antigen is undetermined. Diagnosis used clinical symptoms, serum thyroxine, TRAb, thyroid ultrasound and orbital computed tomography. The data derive from a study of Graves' ophthalmopathy and Graves' hyperthyroidism. The study's findings and limits: A 13-signature model separated ophthalmopathy from stable hyperthyroidism, reaching roughly 85% sensitivity and less than 83% specificity cross-validated.

This CDR3 is 12 amino acids long. V lost 6 bases and J 9 bases, leaving 9 bases between the germline ends. Amplifying from RNA transcripts, the study obtained TCR beta CDR3 regions. A first-round RT-PCR used HTBI primers, followed by a second-round multiplex PCR. One entry per CDR3 protein results from TCRdb running MiXCR on the multiplex PCR reads. The data show roughly 160,000 distinct CDR3 sequences, less than 45% seen once. The sequence was collected from a woman between 40 and 50 years old with Graves' ophthalmopathy. Source material: peripheral blood. The rearrangement uses TRBV12-3 or TRBV12-4 and TRBJ2-6; a weak D match, TRBD1 (6 bases). In nucleotides, the CDR3 is TGTGCCAGCAGACCGGGACACAACGTCCTGACTTTC. As protein: CASRPGHNVLTF.